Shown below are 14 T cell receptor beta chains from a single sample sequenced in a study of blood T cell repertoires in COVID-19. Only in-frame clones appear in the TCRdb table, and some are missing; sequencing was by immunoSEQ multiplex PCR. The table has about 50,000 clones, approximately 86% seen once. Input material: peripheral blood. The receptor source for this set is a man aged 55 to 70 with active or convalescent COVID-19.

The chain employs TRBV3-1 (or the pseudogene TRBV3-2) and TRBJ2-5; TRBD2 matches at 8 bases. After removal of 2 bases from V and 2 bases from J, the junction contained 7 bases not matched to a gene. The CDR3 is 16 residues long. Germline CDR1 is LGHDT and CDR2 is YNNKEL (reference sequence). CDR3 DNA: TGTGCCAGCAGCCAACGGGGGGGGTCTGGGCAAGAGACCCAGTACTTC. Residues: CASSQRGGSGQETQYF.

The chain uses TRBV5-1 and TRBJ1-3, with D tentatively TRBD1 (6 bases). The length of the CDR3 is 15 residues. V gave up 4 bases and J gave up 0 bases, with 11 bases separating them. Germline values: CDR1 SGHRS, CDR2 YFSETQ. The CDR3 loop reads CASSNPGASGNTIYF. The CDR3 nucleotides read TGCGCCAGCAGCAACCCAGGGGCCTCTGGAAACACCATATATTTT. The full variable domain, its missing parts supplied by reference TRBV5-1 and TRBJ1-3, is KAGVTQTPRYLIKTRGQQVTLSCSPISGHRSVSWYQQTPGQGLQFLFEYFSETQRNKGNFPGRFSGRQFSNSRSEMNVSTLELGDSALYLCASSNPGASGNTIYFGEGSWLTVV.

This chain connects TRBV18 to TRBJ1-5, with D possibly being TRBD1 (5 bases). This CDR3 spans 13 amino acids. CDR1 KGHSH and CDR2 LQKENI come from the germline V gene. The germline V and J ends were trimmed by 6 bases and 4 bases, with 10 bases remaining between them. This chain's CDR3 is CASSHGGNQPQHF. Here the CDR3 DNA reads TGTGCCAGCTCCCACGGGGGTAATCAGCCCCAGCATTTT.

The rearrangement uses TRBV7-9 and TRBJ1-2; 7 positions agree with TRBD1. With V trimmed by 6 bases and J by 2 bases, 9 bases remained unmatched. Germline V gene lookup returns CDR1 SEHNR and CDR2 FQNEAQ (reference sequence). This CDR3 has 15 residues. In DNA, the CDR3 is TGTGCCAGCAGTTTTCCCCCGACAGGGAACTATGGCTACACCTTC. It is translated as CASSFPPTGNYGYTF.

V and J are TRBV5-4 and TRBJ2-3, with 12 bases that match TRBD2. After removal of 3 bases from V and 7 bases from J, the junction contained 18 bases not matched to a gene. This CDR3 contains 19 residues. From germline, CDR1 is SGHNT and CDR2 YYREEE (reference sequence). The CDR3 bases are TGTGCCAGCAGCTCAAACCCCGGGACTAGCGGGTCGGCCAGGTATACGCAGTATTTT. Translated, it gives CASSSNPGTSGSARYTQYF.

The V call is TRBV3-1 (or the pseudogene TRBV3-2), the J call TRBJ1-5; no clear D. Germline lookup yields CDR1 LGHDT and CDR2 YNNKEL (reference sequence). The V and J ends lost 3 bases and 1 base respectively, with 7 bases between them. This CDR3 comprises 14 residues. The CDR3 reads CASSQFLSNQPQHF. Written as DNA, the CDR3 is TGTGCCAGCAGCCAGTTTCTCAGCAATCAGCCCCAGCATTTT.

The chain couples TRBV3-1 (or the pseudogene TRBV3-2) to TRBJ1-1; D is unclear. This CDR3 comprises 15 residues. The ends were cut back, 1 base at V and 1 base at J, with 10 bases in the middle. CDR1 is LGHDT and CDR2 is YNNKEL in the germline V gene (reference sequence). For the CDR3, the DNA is TGTGCCAGCAGCCAAGGTGTAGAGTCGAACACTGAAGCTTTCTTT. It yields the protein CASSQGVESNTEAFF.

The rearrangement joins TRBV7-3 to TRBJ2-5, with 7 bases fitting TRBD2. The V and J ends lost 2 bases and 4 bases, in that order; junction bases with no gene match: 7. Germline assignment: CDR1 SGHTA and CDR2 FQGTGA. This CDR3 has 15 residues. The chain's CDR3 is CASSLGGGKGETQYF. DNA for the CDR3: TGTGCCAGCAGCTTAGGCGGGGGTAAGGGAGAGACCCAGTACTTC.

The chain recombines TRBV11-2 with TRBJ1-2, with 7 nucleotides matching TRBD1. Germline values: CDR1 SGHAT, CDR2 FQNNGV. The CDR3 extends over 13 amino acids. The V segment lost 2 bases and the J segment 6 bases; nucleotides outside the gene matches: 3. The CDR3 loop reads CASSLTGVNGYTF. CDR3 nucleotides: TGTGCCAGCAGCTTAACAGGGGTGAATGGCTACACCTTC.

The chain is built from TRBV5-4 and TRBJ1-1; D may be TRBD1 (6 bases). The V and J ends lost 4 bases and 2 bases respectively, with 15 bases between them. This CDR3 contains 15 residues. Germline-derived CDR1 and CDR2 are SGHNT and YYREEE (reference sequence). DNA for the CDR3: TGTGCCAGCAGCCTCCCGACACAGGGTAACACTGAAGCTTTCTTT. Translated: CASSLPTQGNTEAFF.

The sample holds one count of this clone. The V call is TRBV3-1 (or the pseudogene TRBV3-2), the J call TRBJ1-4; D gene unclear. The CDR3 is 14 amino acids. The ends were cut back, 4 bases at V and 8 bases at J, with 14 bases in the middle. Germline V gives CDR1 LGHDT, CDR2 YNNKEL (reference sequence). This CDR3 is CASSRLGVGEKLFF. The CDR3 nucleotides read TGTGCCAGCAGCCGACTAGGCGTTGGGGAAAAACTGTTTTTT.

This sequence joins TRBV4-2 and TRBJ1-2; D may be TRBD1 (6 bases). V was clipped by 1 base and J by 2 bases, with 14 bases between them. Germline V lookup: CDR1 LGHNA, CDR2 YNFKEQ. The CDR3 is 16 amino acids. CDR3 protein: CASSQVPPDSNYGYTF. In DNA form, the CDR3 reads TGTGCCAGCAGCCAAGTCCCCCCGGACAGCAACTATGGCTACACCTTC.

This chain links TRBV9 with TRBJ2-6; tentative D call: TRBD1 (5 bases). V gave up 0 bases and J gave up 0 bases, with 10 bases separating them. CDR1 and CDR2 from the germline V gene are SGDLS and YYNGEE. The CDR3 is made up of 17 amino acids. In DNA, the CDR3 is TGTGCCAGCAGCGTAGGACAGCCTAGCTCTGGGGCCAACGTCCTGACTTTC. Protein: CASSVGQPSSGANVLTF.

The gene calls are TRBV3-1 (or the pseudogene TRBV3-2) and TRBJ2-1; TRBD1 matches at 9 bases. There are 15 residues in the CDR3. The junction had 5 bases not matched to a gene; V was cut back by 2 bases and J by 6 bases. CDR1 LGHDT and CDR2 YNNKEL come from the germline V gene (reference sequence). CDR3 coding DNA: TGTGCCAGCAGCCAATTCCAGACAGGGGGCAATGAGCAGTTCTTC. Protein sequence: CASSQFQTGGNEQFF.